This T cell receptor (beta chain) was documented in a study of blood T cell repertoires in COVID-19. The wider study: Sample material is recorded as cDNA or gDNA derived from T cells, B-cell-depleted T cells, or PBMCs.

This table comes from immunoSEQ multiplex PCR, and its TCRdb copy is limited to in-frame clones, with some not included. The table has over 250,000 clones, approximately 85% seen once; the top ten hold around 10%. Sequencing was performed on peripheral blood. The source of this sequence is a woman in her 70s with acute or convalescent COVID-19.

In DNA form, the CDR3 reads TGTGCCAGCAGCTTGGGGACAGGCCCCTGGGCCCAGCATTTT. The encoded protein is CASSLGTGPWAQHF. The chain is built from TRBV5-8 and TRBJ1-5; 7 bases map to TRBD1. V lost 0 bases and J lost 11; bases outside the gene matches: 8. This CDR3 comprises 14 residues. Germline loops: CDR1 SGHTS, CDR2 YDEGEE.